This T cell receptor beta chain was identified during a study of blood T cell repertoires in COVID-19 (dated by TCRdb to about 2020). For the study in its entirety: Samples from collaborators originated in the United States, Italy and Spain and spanned both the acute and convalescent phases of COVID-19. Where available, HLA class I and class II types were taken from metadata supplied by the sample provider and were not determined by assay-based typing. Subjects who had been exposed to COVID-19, were actively infected with it, or had recovered from it provided the deeply sampled blood TCRbeta repertoires that made up the dataset. The repertoires were made available in a free public database intended to serve as a resource for research on the immune response to SARS-CoV-2. The prospective study material was composed of cDNA or gDNA derived from T cells, B-cell-depleted T cells, or PBMCs. The samples were drawn from the first 160 participants of the ongoing ImmuneRACE study and from 950 to 1,500 subjects provided by 6 global collaborators. A de-identified subject ID, COVID-19 status, age in years and sex were almost always included in the sample metadata. The research as a whole found: The amount of clinical and demographic metadata varied by source and participant and was provided uncurated.

On this clone itself: The clone's antigen remains unknown. No base-level quality is on record; no much larger clone is a single base apart.

Each collaborating institution followed its own protocols to collect whole blood in K2EDTA tubes. For TCRbeta analysis, collaborators shipped samples in one of three forms: frozen whole blood, isolated PBMCs, or DNA extracted from either of those sample types. TCRbeta CDR3 regions were amplified from genomic DNA using the immunoSEQ Assay, a bias-controlled multiplex PCR. The authors processed their data as follows. The number of nucleated cells in each sample was estimated from the amplification of reference gene primers within the assay. Sequence reads were collapsed and filtered to measure the absolute abundance of every unique TCRbeta CDR3 rearrangement. For each sample, productive Simpson clonality was calculated by taking the square root of Simpson's diversity index across productive rearrangements. TCRdb took this table from immuneACCESS and kept in-frame rearrangements with V and J called. Such tables lack part of the clones; where checked against another copy, unresolved V genes explain under half of the gap, and the rest is unexplained. V, J and clone size are those of that table, while D and trimming were read from the DNA. This sample holds about 260,000 clones; roughly 90% were observed only once. Over 0.55% of the sample is in the top ten clones.

The germline V gene (reference sequence) sets CDR1 to LNHDA and CDR2 to SQIVND. Reading from cysteine to phenylalanine, the CDR3 counts 15 amino acids. Left in the record is the CDR3 DNA by itself, 45 bases read in frame from the first base. The germline ends are 17 bases apart after V is trimmed by 9 bases and J by 2 bases. This TCR came from a human donor in a cohort sampled during active COVID-19. The chain couples TRBV19 to TRBJ2-1; a tentative D match to TRBD2 spans 7 bases. The sample taken for sequencing was peripheral blood. The CDR3 loop reads CARTPGGPAYNEQFF. The DNA reads TGTGCCAGAACCCCCGGGGGGCCAGCCTACAATGAGCAGTTCTTC.